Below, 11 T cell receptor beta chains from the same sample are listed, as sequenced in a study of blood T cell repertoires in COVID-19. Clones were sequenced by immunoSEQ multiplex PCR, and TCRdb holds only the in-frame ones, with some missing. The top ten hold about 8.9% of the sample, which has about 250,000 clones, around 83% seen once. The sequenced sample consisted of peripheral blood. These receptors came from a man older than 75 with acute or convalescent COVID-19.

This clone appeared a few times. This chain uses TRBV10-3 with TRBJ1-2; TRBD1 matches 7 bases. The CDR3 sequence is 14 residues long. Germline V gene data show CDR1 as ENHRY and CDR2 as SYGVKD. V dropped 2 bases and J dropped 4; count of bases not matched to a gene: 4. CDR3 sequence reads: CAISEEGAAYGYTF. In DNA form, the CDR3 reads TGTGCCATCAGTGAGGAGGGGGCGGCCTATGGCTACACCTTC.

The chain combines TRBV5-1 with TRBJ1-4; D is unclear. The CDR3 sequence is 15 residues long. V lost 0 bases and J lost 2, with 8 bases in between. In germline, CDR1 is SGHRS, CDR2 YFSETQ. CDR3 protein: CASSLGWETNEKLFF. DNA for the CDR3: TGCGCCAGCAGCTTGGGTTGGGAGACTAATGAAAAACTGTTTTTT.

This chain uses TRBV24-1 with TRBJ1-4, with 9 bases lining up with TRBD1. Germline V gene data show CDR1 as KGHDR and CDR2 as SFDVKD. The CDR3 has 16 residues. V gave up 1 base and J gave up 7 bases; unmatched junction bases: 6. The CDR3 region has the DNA TGTGCCACCAGTGATTTTAAGGGACAGGGCCTTGAAAAACTGTTTTTT. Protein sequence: CATSDFKGQGLEKLFF.

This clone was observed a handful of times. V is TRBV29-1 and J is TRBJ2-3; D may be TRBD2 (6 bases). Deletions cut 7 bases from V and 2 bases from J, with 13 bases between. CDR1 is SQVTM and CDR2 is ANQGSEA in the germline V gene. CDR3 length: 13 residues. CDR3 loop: CSALRGNTDTQYF. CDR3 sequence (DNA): TGCAGCGCTCTCCGGGGGAACACAGATACGCAGTATTTT.

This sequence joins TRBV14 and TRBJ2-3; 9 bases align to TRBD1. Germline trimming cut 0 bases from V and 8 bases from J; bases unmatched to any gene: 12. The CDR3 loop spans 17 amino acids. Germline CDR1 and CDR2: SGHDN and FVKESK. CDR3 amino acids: CASSQDRMGTGSGTQYF. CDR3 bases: TGTGCCAGCAGCCAAGATAGGATGGGGACAGGGTCAGGTACGCAGTATTTT.

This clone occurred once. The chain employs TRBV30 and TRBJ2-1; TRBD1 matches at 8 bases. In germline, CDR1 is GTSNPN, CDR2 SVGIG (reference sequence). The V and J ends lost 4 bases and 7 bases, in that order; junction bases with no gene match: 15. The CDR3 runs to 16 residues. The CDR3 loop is CAWTYRGQGAGNEQFF. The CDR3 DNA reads TGTGCCTGGACTTATCGAGGGCAGGGGGCTGGAAATGAGCAGTTCTTC.

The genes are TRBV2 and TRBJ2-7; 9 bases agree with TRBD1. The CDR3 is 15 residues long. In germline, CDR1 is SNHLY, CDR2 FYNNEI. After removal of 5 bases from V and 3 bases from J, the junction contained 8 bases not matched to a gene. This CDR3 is CASSRPGTGNYEQYF. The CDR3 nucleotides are TGTGCCAGCAGTCGCCCCGGGACAGGGAACTACGAGCAGTACTTC. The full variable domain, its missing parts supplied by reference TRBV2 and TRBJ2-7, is EPEVTQTPSHQVTQMGQEVILRCVPISNHLYFYWYRQILGQKVEFLVSFYNNEISEKSEIFDDQFSVERPDGSNFTLKIRSTKLEDSAMYFCASSRPGTGNYEQYFGPGTRLTVT.

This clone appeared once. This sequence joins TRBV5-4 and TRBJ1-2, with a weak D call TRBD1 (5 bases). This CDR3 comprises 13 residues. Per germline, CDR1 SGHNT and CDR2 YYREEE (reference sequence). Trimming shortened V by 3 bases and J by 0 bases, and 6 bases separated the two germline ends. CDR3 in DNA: TGTGCCAGCAGCTGGACATCTAACTATGGCTACACCTTC. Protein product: CASSWTSNYGYTF. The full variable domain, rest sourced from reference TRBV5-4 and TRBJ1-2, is ETGVTQSPTHLIKTRGQQVTLRCSSQSGHNTVSWYQQALGQGPQFIFQYYREEENGRGNFPPRFSGLQFPNYSSELNVNALELDDSALYLCASSWTSNYGYTFGSGTRLTVV.

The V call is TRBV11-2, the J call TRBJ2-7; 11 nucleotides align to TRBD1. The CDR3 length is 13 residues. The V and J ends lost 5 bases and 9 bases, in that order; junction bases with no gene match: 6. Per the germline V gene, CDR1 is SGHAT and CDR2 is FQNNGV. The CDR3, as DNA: TGTGCCAGCAGCCCCGGGACAGGGGGGCGGCAGTACTTC. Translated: CASSPGTGGRQYF.

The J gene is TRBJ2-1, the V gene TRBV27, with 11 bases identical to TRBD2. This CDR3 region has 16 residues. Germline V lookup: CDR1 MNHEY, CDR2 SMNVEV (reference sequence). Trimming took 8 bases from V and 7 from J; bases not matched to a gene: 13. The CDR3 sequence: CASRGFTSGSLNEQFF. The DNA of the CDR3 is TGTGCCAGCCGTGGCTTTACTAGCGGGAGCTTGAATGAGCAGTTCTTC.

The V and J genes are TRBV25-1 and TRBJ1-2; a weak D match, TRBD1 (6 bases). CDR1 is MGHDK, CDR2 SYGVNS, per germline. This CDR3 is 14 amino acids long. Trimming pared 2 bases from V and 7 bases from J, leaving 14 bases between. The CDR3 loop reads CASSEEGGAAGYTF. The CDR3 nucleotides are TGTGCCAGCAGTGAAGAGGGGGGGGCGGCTGGCTACACCTTC.